The present T cell receptor (beta chain) was sequenced within a study of CD8 T cells in Susac syndrome. Study conclusions and caveats: The study conceded that its TCR sequencing and HLA analysis involved relatively few individuals.

After extraction with the RNeasy kit, roughly 0.45 to 1 ug of the RNA was reverse transcribed using random hexamers. Each CDR3 protein gets one entry after TCRdb re-called the immunoSEQ multiplex PCR reads with MiXCR. This sample has 150,000 to 180,000 distinct CDR3 sequences, with 94% found just once. With regard to this clonotype: The antigen is undetermined.

J lost 2 bases, V lost 0 bases, and 4 bases had no gene match. This CDR3 is built from 16 residues. Germline loops: CDR1 MNHEY, CDR2 SMNVEV (reference sequence). The sample taken for sequencing was CD8+ T cells from PBMCs. The source of this sequence is a human donor with multiple sclerosis. V usage is TRBV27 and J usage is TRBJ1-5; 7 nucleotides align to TRBD1. As DNA, the CDR3 is TGTGCCAGCAGTTTATCAGGGGGCGAGGGCAATCAGCCCCAGCATTTT. Protein product: CASSLSGGEGNQPQHF.